The table lists the clone carrying this T cell receptor (beta chain) with a few counts. These data belong to a study of blood T cells in healthy people across ages. Then a second PCR, running roughly 7 to 11 cycles, was carried out with a sample-barcoded 5' primer and a J-beta primer mix. TCRdb re-derived calls from the 5' RACE reads in MiXCR, one entry per CDR3 protein. The table lists roughly 1.5 million distinct CDR3 sequences, approximately 42% of them singletons. Germline-derived CDR1 and CDR2 are KGHDR and SFDVKD. V shed 5 bases and J 7 bases; nucleotides not matched to a gene: 5. The CDR3 runs to 15 residues.

Sequenced: blood. The sequence came from a young woman in good health. The chain is built from TRBV24-1 and TRBJ2-7, with 15 nucleotides matching TRBD2. CDR3 sequence reads: CATSGGTSGRTEQYF. CDR3 nucleotides: TGTGCCACCAGTGGTGGGACTAGCGGGAGGACTGAGCAGTACTTC.